Listed below are T cell receptor beta chains from one sample, sequenced in a study of blood T cell repertoires in COVID-19. Generated by immunoSEQ multiplex PCR, the TCRdb table keeps only in-frame clones and is missing some. The sample contains roughly 100,000 clones, around 80% of which appear only once. The sample taken for sequencing was peripheral blood. The source of these receptors is a man older than 75 with acute or convalescent COVID-19. The CDR3 runs from the conserved cysteine through the conserved F or W. The D gene is left open where the match is weak. Rows give clone size only sometimes, using once, few, many, or a class for an expanded clone.

cdr3_length | j_call | v_call | d_call | clone_size | cdr3_nt | cdr3_aa
19 | TRBJ2-6 | TRBV5-1 | TRBD1 | . | TGCGCCAGCAGCCTCCTTTGGACAGGGGGTTCTTCTGGGGCCAACGTCCTGACTTTC | CASSLLWTGGSSGANVLTF
18 | TRBJ1-3 | TRBV28 | TRBD1 | . | TGTGCCAGCAGTTTCCAGTTTAGGGGGCGACTCTCTGGAAACACCATATATTTT | CASSFQFRGRLSGNTIYF
18 | TRBJ1-5 | TRBV14 | . | . | TGTGCCAGCAGCCTTTTCGCACAGGGACACAGTCGTGAGGAGCCCCAGCATTTT | CASSLFAQGHSREEPQHF
15 | TRBJ2-4 | TRBV7-2 | TRBD2 | . | TGTGCCAGCAGCTCCTCTAGCGGGGGGGCCAACATTCAGTACTTC | CASSSSSGGANIQYF
15 | TRBJ2-3 | TRBV9 | TRBD1 | . | TGTGCCAGCAGCGTAGTACAGGGGGTCGCAGATACGCAGTATTTT | CASSVVQGVADTQYF
14 | TRBJ2-2 | TRBV7-9 | TRBD1 | . | TGTGCCAGCGTAGGGACAGGAAACACCGGGGAGCTGTTTTTT | CASVGTGNTGELFF
12 | TRBJ1-5 | TRBV12-3/TRBV12-4 | . | few | TGTGCCAGCAGTAATCTTAATCAGCCCCAGCATTTT | CASSNLNQPQHF
14 | TRBJ1-2 | TRBV6-6 | . | . | TGTGCCAGCAGCGAGACGACAGGACGCTATGGCTACACCTTC | CASSETTGRYGYTF
14 | TRBJ1-2 | TRBV7-8 | TRBD1 | . | TGTGCCAGCAGCTTGCGGACAGGGAAGGTCGGCTACACCTTC | CASSLRTGKVGYTF
15 | TRBJ2-6 | TRBV7-9 | . | . | TGTGCCAGCAGCCCAACGGGGACTGGGGCCAACGTCCTGACTTTC | CASSPTGTGANVLTF
16 | TRBJ2-1 | TRBV4-3 | TRBD2 | . | TGCGCCAGCAGCCAAGATCTACTAGCGCCTTACAATGAGCAGTTCTTC | CASSQDLLAPYNEQFF
16 | TRBJ2-6 | TRBV2 | TRBD1 | . | TGTGCCAGCAGTCGGGACAGGGGTACTGGGGCCAACGTCCTGACTTTC | CASSRDRGTGANVLTF
14 | TRBJ1-4 | TRBV5-5 | TRBD1 | few | TGTGCCAGCACCACTACAGGGGGTTATGAAAAACTGTTTTTT | CASTTTGGYEKLFF
16 | TRBJ2-1 | TRBV6-2/TRBV6-3 | . | . | TGTGCCAGCAGTTACCTAACCGGGAGCACCTACAATGAGCAGTTCTTC | CASSYLTGSTYNEQFF
15 | TRBJ1-2 | TRBV12-5 | TRBD1 | . | TGTGCTAGTGGTTTGGCTACCGGGACAGGAGGTGGCTACACCTTC | CASGLATGTGGGYTF
17 | TRBJ1-5 | TRBV10-2 | TRBD1 | . | TGCGCCAGCAGTGATGGACAGGGGTTTAAAGGAGGTCAGCCCCAGCATTTT | CASSDGQGFKGGQPQHF
14 | TRBJ1-1 | TRBV11-2 | . | . | TGTGCCAGCAGCTTAGTGCGGGGGGTGGATGGAGCTTTCTTT | CASSLVRGVDGAFF
17 | TRBJ2-3 | TRBV19 | TRBD2 | once | TGTGCCACCGACCCGGGGAGCGGAGCGGGGCTCACAGATACGCAGTATTTT | CATDPGSGAGLTDTQYF
15 | TRBJ1-1 | TRBV29-1 | TRBD1 | . | TGCAGCGTTGACGACAGGGGGCTTACAAAAACTGAAGCTTTCTTT | CSVDDRGLTKTEAFF
15 | TRBJ2-1 | TRBV27 | TRBD2 | . | TGTGCCAGCAGTTTAATGGCGGGAGCTCACAATGAGCAGTTCTTC | CASSLMAGAHNEQFF
13 | TRBJ2-5 | TRBV18 | . | . | TGTGCCAGCTCACCACCCAGGGGAGAGACCCAGTACTTC | CASSPPRGETQYF
13 | TRBJ1-2 | TRBV28 | TRBD1 | . | TGTGCCAGCGGAGGGGGCCCACCTGGTGGCTACACCTTC | CASGGGPPGGYTF
15 | TRBJ1-1 | TRBV3-1/TRBV3-2 | . | once | TGTGCCAGCAGCCAAGGGAACTTAAGGGGAACTGAAGCTTTCTTT | CASSQGNLRGTEAFF
13 | TRBJ1-1 | TRBV27 | . | once | TGTGCCAGCATATCGAGGCCATGGACTGAAGCTTTCTTT | CASISRPWTEAFF
14 | TRBJ2-3 | TRBV5-4 | TRBD2 | . | TGTGCCAGTACCTCAGGGACTACCACAGATACGCAGTATTTT | CASTSGTTTDTQYF
18 | TRBJ2-3 | TRBV5-6 | TRBD2 | . | TGTGCCAGCAGCTTGGGACTAGCGGGAGACTTCTGGGGAGATACGCAGTATTTT | CASSLGLAGDFWGDTQYF
14 | TRBJ1-5 | TRBV6-5 | TRBD1 | . | TGTGCCAGCAGTTACAGCGACAGGGGCCAGCCCCAGCATTTT | CASSYSDRGQPQHF